This T cell receptor beta chain was found in a study of regulatory T cells in long-lasting Graves disease (TCRdb year 2021). With regard to the full study: Newly diagnosed Graves' disease patients had taken antithyroid drugs for less than 3 months. Peripheral blood TCR sequencing and RNA sequencing compared persistent Graves' disease patients with newly diagnosed Graves' disease patients. The study was conducted in China and was registered as a clinical trial. A total of roughly 33 samples underwent TCR sequencing: some 13 from persistent and about 20 from newly diagnosed Graves' disease patients. Broader findings and caveats from the paper: Peripheral blood alone was examined, since thyroid tissue, which constituted the primary lesion, could not be accessed. Compared with newly diagnosed patients, patients with persistent Graves' disease had lower TCR Shannon entropy and fewer highly expanded clones, which suggests clonal expansion. Sequencing and analysis were restricted to the TCR beta chain. TRBV28, TRBJ1-2 and TRBJ2-5 were preferentially used in persistent disease, while TRBV20-1 and TRBJ2-1 were favored in newly diagnosed disease. Persistent patients shared more public clonotypes among themselves (around 2,700) than newly diagnosed patients did (about 900). The authors noted that the small sample size was a limitation that may lower accuracy.

Turning to this clonotype: Its binding antigen is unknown. No much larger clone is present one base from it, and per-base qualities are unavailable.

At the junction V is shortened by 3 bases and J by 9 bases, with 14 bases in between. CDR1 and CDR2 are read off the germline V gene (reference sequence) as DFQATT and SNEGSKA. The CDR3 contains 12 residues, cysteine and phenylalanine counted. The kept DNA is CDR3 alone, 36 bases in frame from the first base. This specimen's time point label, per the study, means: newly diagnosed GD, antithyroid drugs for less than 3 months. For both TCR sequencing and RNA sequencing, RNA was extracted from PBMCs using TRIzol. Graves' disease was diagnosed according to American Thyroid Association guidelines. Recruitment of patients was carried out at an endocrinology department in Xi'an, China. Each patient gave approximately 10 milliliters of peripheral blood, collected in an EDTA anticoagulant tube. Ficoll Paque Plus density gradient separation was used to isolate PBMCs, and no further T cell sorting was done. An Agilent 2100 Bioanalyzer and agarose gel were used to check RNA quality, while a NanoDrop 2000 measured RNA concentration.

Libraries came from multiplex PCR. This sample was sequenced with an Illumina HiSeq 4000. CDR3 regions were amplified by Arm-PCR with iRepertoire HTBI primers to construct TCR beta libraries. Gel purification was performed on PCR products prior to sequencing. The source study handled its data this way. Across samples, 60 to 80 TRBV and roughly 13 TRBJ segments were identified and used for gene usage analysis of CDR3 amino acid clonotypes. COPE and FqMerger were used to merge filtered high-quality paired reads into contigs. BLAST was used to align contigs to IMGT TRBV, TRBD and TRBJ reference genes, and CDR3 was defined according to IMGT. Any clonotype with a frequency above 0.1% was classified as a highly expanded clone. Repertoire diversity was measured by Shannon entropy, and V-J evenness by the Gini coefficient. A clonotype found in more than one individual was treated as public. TCRdb itself trimmed the public reads at Q25 with fastp, ran MiXCR and retained productive beta chains. CDR3 protein sequences are deduplicated, and each keeps its most common genes and DNA. The V and J calls were determined by TCRdb, not by the authors. The sample has about 320,000 distinct CDR3 sequences on record, more than 15% of them singletons. Less than 40% of the sample belongs to the ten largest clones.

The sequence was collected from a female donor with Graves disease. Sample: peripheral blood mononuclear cells (PBMCs), taken at new diagnosis, from a patient treated with antithyroid drugs. The chain couples TRBV20-1 to TRBJ1-1; TRBD1 could be the D gene, as 6 bases match. The CDR3 region: CSARGAAGKAFF. The sequence in DNA is TGCAGTGCTAGGGGGGCGGCGGGGAAAGCTTTCTTT.